This TCR beta chain was documented in a study of blood T cell repertoires in COVID-19. Study information: Samples representing acute and convalescent COVID-19 were sourced from the United States, Italy and Spain. T cells, B-cell-depleted T cells, or PBMCs provided the cDNA or gDNA that served as material.

From germline, CDR1 is LNHDA and CDR2 SQIVND (reference sequence). V was clipped by 1 base and J by 4 bases, with 11 bases between them. This CDR3 is 14 amino acids long. In the study's own analysis: Estimates of nucleated cell counts were drawn from the amplification of reference gene primers. Repertoires were generated with immunoSEQ multiplex PCR, while TCRdb's copy carries only in-frame clones and drops some. The V and J calls and the clone size are those of that table, but D and trimming were determined from the DNA. The sample has fewer than 250,000 clones; about 82% are singletons. Patients from Seattle were sampled longitudinally, starting during active infection.

The origin of this receptor is a woman aged 80 or over with COVID-19, enrolled during active disease. Specimen: peripheral blood. This chain connects TRBV19 to TRBJ2-7; no clear D gene. The DNA for the CDR3 is TGTGCCAGTAGTATAGGTGCTTCAGTTTACGAGCAGTACTTC. Amino acids: CASSIGASVYEQYF.